The 2 T cell receptor beta chains reported below all come from one sample, sequenced in a study of T-cell memory formation after mild COVID-19. TCRdb used MiXCR to reprocess the 5' RACE reads, holding one entry per CDR3 protein. The profile covers 450,000 to 700,000 distinct CDR3 sequences, with about a sixth appearing a single time and around 12% taken by the ten largest. The source material was PBMCs or a T cell subset sorted from them (not recorded which). Receptors were obtained from an adult woman who had mild COVID-19 (a few samples of this study predate the infection). Cell type and time point are not known.

This clonotype was picked up a small number of times. The chain uses TRBV18 and TRBJ2-1, with D unresolved. Trimming cost V 3 bases and J 9 bases, with 12 bases left between them. CDR1 KGHSH and CDR2 LQKENI come from the germline V gene. This CDR3 has 13 residues. The chain's CDR3 is CASSPRPGIEQFF. CDR3 bases: TGTGCCAGCTCACCCCGCCCTGGGATTGAGCAGTTCTTC.

This clonotype has more than one count but fewer than ten. The J gene is TRBJ2-3, the V gene TRBV5-1, with no clear D. V gave up 5 bases and J gave up 0 bases, with 13 bases separating them. The CDR3 sequence is 15 residues long. The germline V gene encodes CDR1 SGHRS and CDR2 YFSETQ. The DNA for the CDR3 is TGCGCCAGCAGTCCCCCGGAAACTAGCACAGATACGCAGTATTTT. This codes for CASSPPETSTDTQYF.